This passage covers 10 T cell receptor beta chains from one sample sequenced in a study of blood T cell repertoires in COVID-19. TCRdb keeps only in-frame clones here, not all; method: immunoSEQ multiplex PCR. The sample records about 220,000 clones, less than 85% being singletons. Input material: peripheral blood. The receptors derive from a woman between 65 and 79 years old with acute or convalescent COVID-19.

CDR3 in DNA: TGTGCCAGCAGTTTAGGGGGGAATGAGCAGTTCTTC. Protein sequence: CASSLGGNEQFF. The chain recombines TRBV27 with TRBJ2-1, with D tentatively TRBD2 (6 bases). V lost 2 bases and J 7 bases, leaving 6 bases between the germline ends. The CDR3 length is 12 residues. The germline V gene has CDR1 MNHEY and CDR2 SMNVEV (reference sequence).

The genes are TRBV7-7 and TRBJ2-1, with 9 nucleotides matching TRBD1. The CDR3 has 15 amino acids. V was clipped by 1 base and J by 8 bases; unmatched bases: 6. CDR1 and CDR2 from the germline V gene are SSHAT and FNYEAQ (reference sequence). CDR3: CASSLGGTGTDEQFF. The CDR3 bases are TGTGCCAGCAGCTTAGGGGGGACAGGGACGGATGAGCAGTTCTTC.

V and J are TRBV2 and TRBJ2-3; 10 bases are a match to TRBD2. Losses at the gene ends were 8 bases for V and 8 bases for J; bases not matched to a gene: 10. Germline values: CDR1 SNHLY, CDR2 FYNNEI. This CDR3 is 14 amino acids long. The CDR3 DNA reads as TGTGCCAGCGGAGGACTAGCGGCGGTCGGTACGCAGTATTTT. Its protein is CASGGLAAVGTQYF.

The chain has TRBV7-2 and TRBJ2-5; TRBD2 aligns across 9 bases. Germline V gene sequence: CDR1 SGHTA, CDR2 FQGNSA. V lost 5 bases and J lost 5; bases outside the gene matches: 9. The CDR3 runs to 15 residues. The CDR3: CASSPRGGAWETQYF. The CDR3 region has the DNA TGTGCCAGCAGCCCCCGCGGGGGGGCCTGGGAGACCCAGTACTTC.

The chain combines TRBV5-1 with TRBJ1-1; D ambiguous. The CDR3 loop spans 14 amino acids. Trimming shortened V by 4 bases and J by 2 bases, and 12 bases separated the two germline ends. Germline-derived CDR1 and CDR2 are SGHRS and YFSETQ. CDR3 in amino acids: CASSLTVRNTEAFF. The CDR3 nucleotides read TGCGCCAGCAGCCTAACAGTCCGTAACACTGAAGCTTTCTTT.

This clone was picked up a small number of times. This chain joins TRBV5-1 and TRBJ2-5; D is perhaps TRBD1 (6 bases). The V gene's germline CDR1 is SGHRS and CDR2 YFSETQ. V shed 1 base and J shed 1 base, with 8 bases lying between them. The CDR3 contains 14 residues. The CDR3 DNA sequence: TGCGCCAGCAGCTTGACAGGGCCCCAAGAGACCCAGTACTTC. This gives the protein CASSLTGPQETQYF.

This clone was seen a few times. This chain connects TRBV5-1 to TRBJ2-3; 14 bases agree with TRBD2. CDR1 is SGHRS and CDR2 is YFSETQ in the germline V gene. The V and J ends lost 6 bases and 3 bases, in that order; junction bases with no gene match: 18. This CDR3 is 20 amino acids long. In DNA form, the CDR3 reads TGCGCCAGCACCCCAATGACTAGCGGGGGGGCCGTCACTAGGACAGATACGCAGTATTTT. Its translation: CASTPMTSGGAVTRTDTQYF.

This chain joins TRBV2 and TRBJ2-1; D gene uncertain. This CDR3 is built from 11 residues. Germline V gene data show CDR1 as SNHLY and CDR2 as FYNNEI. The V end was cut by 10 bases, the J end by 4 bases, with 8 bases between. Here the CDR3 DNA reads TGTGCCATGCGAAGTTACAATGAGCAGTTCTTC. Translation: CAMRSYNEQFF. Together with reference TRBV2 and TRBJ2-1, the CDR3 gives the full variable domain: EPEVTQTPSHQVTQMGQEVILRCVPISNHLYFYWYRQILGQKVEFLVSFYNNEISEKSEIFDDQFSVERPDGSNFTLKIRSTKLEDSAMYFCAMRSYNEQFFGPGTRLTVL.

This chain links TRBV29-1 with TRBJ2-1; TRBD2 aligns across 8 bases. The CDR3 totals 15 residues. Germline trimming cut 5 bases from V and 9 bases from J; bases unmatched to any gene: 15. CDR1 is SQVTM and CDR2 is ANQGSEA in the germline V gene. The CDR3 loop is CSVSLLAGGGGEQFF. The CDR3 nucleotides read TGCAGCGTTTCCCTACTTGCGGGGGGCGGAGGTGAGCAGTTCTTC.

The chain joins TRBV30 to TRBJ1-1; possibly TRBD1 for D (6 bases). Germline CDR1 and CDR2: GTSNPN and SVGIG (reference sequence). The V end lost 0 bases, the J end lost 7 bases, and 27 bases lay between the germline ends. The CDR3 length is 18 residues. Written as DNA, the CDR3 is TGTGCCTGGAGTGTATCGGCTATCCCACCCGACAGGAAGGTTGAAGCTTTCTTT. It translates to CAWSVSAIPPDRKVEAFF.